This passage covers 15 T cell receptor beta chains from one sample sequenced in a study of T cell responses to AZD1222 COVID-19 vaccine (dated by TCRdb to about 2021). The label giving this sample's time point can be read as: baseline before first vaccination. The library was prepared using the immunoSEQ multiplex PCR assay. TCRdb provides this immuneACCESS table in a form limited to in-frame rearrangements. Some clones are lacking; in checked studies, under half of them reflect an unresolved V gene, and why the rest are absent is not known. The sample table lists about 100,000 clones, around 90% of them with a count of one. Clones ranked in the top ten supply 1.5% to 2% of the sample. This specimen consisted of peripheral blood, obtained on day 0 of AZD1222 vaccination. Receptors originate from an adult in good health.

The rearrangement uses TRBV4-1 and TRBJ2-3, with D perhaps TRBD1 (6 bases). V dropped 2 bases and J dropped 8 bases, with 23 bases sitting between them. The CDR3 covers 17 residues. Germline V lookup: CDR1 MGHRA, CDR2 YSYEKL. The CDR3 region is CASSQFPLPGQSGTQYF. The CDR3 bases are TGCGCCAGCAGCCAATTTCCCCTGCCGGGACAATCGGGTACGCAGTATTTT.

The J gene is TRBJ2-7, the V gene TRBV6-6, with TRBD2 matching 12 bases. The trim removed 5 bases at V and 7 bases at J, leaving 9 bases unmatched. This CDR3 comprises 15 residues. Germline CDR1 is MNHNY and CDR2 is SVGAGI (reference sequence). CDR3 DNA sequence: TGTGCCAGCAGTCCTCGGACTAGCGGGGACGGGGAGCAGTACTTC. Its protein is CASSPRTSGDGEQYF.

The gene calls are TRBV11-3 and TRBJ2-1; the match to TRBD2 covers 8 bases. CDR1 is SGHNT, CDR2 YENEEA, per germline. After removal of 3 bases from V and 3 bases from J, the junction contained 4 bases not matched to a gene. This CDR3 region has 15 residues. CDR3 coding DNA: TGTGCCAGCAGCTTCTCCGGGACTAGCTACAATGAGCAGTTCTTC. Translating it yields CASSFSGTSYNEQFF.

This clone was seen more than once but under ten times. CDR3 amino acids: CASSLGGNSGGYTF. In DNA, the CDR3 is TGTGCCAGCAGCTTAGGGGGGAACTCGGGTGGCTACACCTTC. This chain joins TRBV5-4 and TRBJ1-2, with D perhaps matching TRBD1 (6 bases). The germline gives CDR1 SGHNT, CDR2 YYREEE (reference sequence). V was shortened by 2 bases and J by 7 bases, with 15 bases between the two germline ends. CDR3 length equals 14 residues.

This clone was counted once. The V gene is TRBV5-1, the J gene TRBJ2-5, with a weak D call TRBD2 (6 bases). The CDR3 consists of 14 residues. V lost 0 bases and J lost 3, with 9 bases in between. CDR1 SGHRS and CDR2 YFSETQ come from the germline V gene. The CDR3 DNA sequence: TGCGCCAGCAGCTTGGGGCTAGCGAAAGAGACCCAGTACTTC. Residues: CASSLGLAKETQYF. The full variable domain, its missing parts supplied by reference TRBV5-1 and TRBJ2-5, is KAGVTQTPRYLIKTRGQQVTLSCSPISGHRSVSWYQQTPGQGLQFLFEYFSETQRNKGNFPGRFSGRQFSNSRSEMNVSTLELGDSALYLCASSLGLAKETQYFGPGTRLLVL.

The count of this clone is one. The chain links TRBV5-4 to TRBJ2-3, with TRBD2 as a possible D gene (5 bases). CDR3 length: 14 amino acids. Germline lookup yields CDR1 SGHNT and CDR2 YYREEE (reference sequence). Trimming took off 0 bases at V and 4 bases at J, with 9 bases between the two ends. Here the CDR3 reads CASSLEAVSDTQYF. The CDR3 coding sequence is TGTGCCAGCAGCTTGGAAGCGGTTTCAGATACGCAGTATTTT.

CDR3 nucleotides: TGTGCCAGCTCACCGGTGGAGGGCAATCAGCCCCAGCATTTT. Translated: CASSPVEGNQPQHF. The genes are TRBV18 and TRBJ1-5; D unclear. Deletions cut 3 bases from V and 2 bases from J, with 8 bases between. CDR1 is KGHSH and CDR2 is LQKENI in the germline V gene. The CDR3 length is 14 residues.

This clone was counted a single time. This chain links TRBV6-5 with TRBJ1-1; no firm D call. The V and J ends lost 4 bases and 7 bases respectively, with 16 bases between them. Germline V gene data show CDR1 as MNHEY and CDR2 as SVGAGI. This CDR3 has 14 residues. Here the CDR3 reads CASSLQLSLREAFF. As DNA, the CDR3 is TGTGCCAGCAGTTTACAGCTAAGTCTTCGTGAAGCTTTCTTT.

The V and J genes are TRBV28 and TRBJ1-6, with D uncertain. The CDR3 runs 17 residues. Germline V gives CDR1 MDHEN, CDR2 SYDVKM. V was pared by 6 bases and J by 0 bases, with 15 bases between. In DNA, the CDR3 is TGTGCCAGCAGGCTGCCCGGATTAAACTCCTATAATTCACCCCTCCACTTT. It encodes CASRLPGLNSYNSPLHF.

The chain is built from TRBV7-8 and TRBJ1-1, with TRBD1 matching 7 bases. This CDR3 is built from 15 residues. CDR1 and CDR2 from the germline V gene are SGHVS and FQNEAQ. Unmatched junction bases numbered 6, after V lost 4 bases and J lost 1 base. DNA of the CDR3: TGTGCCAGCAGCTCAACAGGGGCCCCGAACACTGAAGCTTTCTTT. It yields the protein CASSSTGAPNTEAFF.

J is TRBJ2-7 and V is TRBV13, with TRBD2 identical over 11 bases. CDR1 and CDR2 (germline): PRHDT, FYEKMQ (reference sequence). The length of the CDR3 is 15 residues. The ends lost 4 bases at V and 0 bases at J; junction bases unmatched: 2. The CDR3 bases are TGTGCCAGCAGCTCTACTAGCGGGAGCTCCTACGAGCAGTACTTC. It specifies CASSSTSGSSYEQYF.

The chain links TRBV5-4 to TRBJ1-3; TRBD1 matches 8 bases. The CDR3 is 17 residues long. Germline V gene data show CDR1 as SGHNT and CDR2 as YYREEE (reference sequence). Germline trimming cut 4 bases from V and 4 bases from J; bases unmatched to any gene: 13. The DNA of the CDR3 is TGTGCCAGCAGCCGCAGGACAGGGCATACGTCAGGAAACACCATATATTTT. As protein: CASSRRTGHTSGNTIYF.

CDR3 sequence: CAIRNPGQGKETQYF. The CDR3 DNA sequence: TGTGCCATCAGAAACCCGGGACAGGGTAAGGAGACCCAGTACTTC. The chain carries TRBV10-3 and TRBJ2-5; 9 bases match TRBD1. Trimming cost V 6 bases and J 5 bases; bases outside gene matches: 10. Germline CDR1 ENHRY, CDR2 SYGVKD. The CDR3 loop spans 15 amino acids.

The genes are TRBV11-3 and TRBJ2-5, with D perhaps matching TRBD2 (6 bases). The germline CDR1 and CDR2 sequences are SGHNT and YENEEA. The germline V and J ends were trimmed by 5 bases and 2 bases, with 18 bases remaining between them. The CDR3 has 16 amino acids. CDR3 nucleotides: TGTGCCAGCAGCCGTGGAGTGGCGGGGATACAAGAGACCCAGTACTTC. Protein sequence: CASSRGVAGIQETQYF.

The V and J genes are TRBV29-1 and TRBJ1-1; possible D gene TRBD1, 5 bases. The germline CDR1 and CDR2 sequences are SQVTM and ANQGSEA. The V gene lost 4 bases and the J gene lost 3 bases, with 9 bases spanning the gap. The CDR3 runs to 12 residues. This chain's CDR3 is CSVGQGDTEAFF. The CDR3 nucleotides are TGCAGCGTTGGTCAGGGAGACACTGAAGCTTTCTTT.